Listed below are T cell receptor beta chains from one sample, sequenced in a study of graft-versus-host responses after intestinal transplantation. Repertoires were generated with immunoSEQ multiplex PCR, while TCRdb's copy carries only in-frame clones and drops some. The data show 9,000 to 10,000 clones, roughly 94% seen once. The sample consisted of PBMCs, taken 8 days after intestinal transplant. The receptor source for this set is a human patient who received an intestinal transplant, so some T cells may come from the graft donor. The CDR3 runs from the conserved cysteine through the conserved F or W. Fields, in order: J gene, V gene, CDR3 protein.

j_call: TRBJ2-3
v_call: TRBV9
cdr3_aa: CASSVGAADTQYF

j_call: TRBJ1-1
v_call: TRBV13
cdr3_aa: CASSHLLNTEAFF

j_call: TRBJ2-1
v_call: TRBV27
cdr3_aa: CASSPLAYNEQFF

j_call: TRBJ1-5
v_call: TRBV11-2
cdr3_aa: CASSLTDSYQPQHF

j_call: TRBJ2-7
v_call: TRBV5-1
cdr3_aa: CASSLRQGSLHEQYF

j_call: NA
v_call: TRBV18
cdr3_aa: CASSVRALGYEQYF

j_call: TRBJ2-1
v_call: TRBV6-5
cdr3_aa: CASRWGGNNEQFF

j_call: TRBJ2-7
v_call: TRBV4-2
cdr3_aa: CASSQEWEAGSYEQYF

j_call: TRBJ2-7
v_call: TRBV4-1
cdr3_aa: CASSPQDGRISSYEQYF

j_call: TRBJ2-7
v_call: TRBV19
cdr3_aa: CASSKLTGFYEQYF

j_call: TRBJ2-3
v_call: TRBV6-5
cdr3_aa: CASSPYLLRADTQYF